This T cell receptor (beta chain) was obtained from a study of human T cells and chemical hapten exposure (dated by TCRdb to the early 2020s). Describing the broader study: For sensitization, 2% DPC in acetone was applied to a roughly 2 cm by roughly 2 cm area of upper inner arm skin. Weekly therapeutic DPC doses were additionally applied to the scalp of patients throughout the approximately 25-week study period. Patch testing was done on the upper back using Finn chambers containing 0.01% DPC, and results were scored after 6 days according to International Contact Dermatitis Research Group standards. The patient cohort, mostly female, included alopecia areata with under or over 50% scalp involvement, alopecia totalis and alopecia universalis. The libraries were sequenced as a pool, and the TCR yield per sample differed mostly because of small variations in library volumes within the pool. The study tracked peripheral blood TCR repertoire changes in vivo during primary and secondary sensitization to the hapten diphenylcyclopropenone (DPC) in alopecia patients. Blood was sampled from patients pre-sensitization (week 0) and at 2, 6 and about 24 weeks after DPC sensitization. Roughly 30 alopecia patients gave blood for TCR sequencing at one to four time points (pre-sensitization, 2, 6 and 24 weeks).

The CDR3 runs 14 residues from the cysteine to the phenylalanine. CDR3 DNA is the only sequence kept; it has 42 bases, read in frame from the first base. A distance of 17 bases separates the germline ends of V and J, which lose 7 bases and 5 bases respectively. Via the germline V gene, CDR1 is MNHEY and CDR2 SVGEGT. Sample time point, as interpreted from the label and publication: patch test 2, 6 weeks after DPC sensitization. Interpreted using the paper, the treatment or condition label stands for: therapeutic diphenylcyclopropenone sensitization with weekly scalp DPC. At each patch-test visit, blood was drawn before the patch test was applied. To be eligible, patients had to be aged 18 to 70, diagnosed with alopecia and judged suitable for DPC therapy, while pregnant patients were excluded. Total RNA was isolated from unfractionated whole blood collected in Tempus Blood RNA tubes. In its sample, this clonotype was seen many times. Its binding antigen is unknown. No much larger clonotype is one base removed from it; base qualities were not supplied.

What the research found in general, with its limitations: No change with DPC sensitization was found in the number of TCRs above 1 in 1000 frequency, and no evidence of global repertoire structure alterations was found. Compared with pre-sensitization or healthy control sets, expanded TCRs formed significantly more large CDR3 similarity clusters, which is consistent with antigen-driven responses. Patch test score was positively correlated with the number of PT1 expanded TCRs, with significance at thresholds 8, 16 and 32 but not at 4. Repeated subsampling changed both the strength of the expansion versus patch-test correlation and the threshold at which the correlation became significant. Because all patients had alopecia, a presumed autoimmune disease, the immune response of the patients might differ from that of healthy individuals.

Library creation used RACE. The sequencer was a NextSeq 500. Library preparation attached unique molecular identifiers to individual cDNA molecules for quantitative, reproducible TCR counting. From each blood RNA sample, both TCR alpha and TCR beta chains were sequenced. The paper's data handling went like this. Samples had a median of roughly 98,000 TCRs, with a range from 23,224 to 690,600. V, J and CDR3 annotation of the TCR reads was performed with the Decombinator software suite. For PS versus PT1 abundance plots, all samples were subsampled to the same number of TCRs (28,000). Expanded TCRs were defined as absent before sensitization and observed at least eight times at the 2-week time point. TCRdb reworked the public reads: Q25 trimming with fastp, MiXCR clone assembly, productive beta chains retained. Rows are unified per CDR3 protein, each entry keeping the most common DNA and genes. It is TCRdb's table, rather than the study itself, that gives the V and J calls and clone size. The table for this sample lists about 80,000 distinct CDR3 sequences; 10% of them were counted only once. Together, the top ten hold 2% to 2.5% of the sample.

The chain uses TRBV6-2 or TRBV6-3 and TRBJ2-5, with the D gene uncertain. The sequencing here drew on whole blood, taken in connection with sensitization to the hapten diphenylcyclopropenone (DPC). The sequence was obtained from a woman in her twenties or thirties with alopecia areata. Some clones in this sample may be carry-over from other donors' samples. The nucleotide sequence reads TGTGCCAGCAAAAGGGAATGGCTGGGGGAGACCCAGTACTTC. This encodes CASKREWLGETQYF.